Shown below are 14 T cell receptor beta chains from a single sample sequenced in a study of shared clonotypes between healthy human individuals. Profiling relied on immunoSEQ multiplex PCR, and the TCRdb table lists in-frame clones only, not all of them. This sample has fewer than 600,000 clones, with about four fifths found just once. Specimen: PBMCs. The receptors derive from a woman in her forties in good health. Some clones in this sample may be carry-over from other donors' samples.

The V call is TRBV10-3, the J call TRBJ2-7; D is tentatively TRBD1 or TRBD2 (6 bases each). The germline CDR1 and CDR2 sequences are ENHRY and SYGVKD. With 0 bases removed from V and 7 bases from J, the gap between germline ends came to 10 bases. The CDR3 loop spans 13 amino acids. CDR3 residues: CAISESQGREQYF. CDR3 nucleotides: TGTGCCATCAGTGAGTCTCAGGGGAGGGAGCAGTACTTC.

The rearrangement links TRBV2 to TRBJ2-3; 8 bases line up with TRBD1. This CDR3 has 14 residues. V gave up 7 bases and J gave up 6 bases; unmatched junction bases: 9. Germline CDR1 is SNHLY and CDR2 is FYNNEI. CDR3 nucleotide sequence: TGTGCCAGCACTCCCGGACAGGGTTACGATACGCAGTATTTT. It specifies CASTPGQGYDTQYF.

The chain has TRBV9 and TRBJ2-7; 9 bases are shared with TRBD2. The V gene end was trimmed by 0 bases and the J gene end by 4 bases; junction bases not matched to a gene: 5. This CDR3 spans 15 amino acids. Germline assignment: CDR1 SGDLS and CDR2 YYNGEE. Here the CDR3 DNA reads TGTGCCAGCAGCGTAGGACTAGCGGACAAATACGAGCAGTACTTC. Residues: CASSVGLADKYEQYF.

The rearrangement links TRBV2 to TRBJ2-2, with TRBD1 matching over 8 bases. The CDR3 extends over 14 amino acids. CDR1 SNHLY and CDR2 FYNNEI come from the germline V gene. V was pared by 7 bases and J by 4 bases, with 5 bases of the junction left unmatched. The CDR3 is CASTGQGGTGELFF. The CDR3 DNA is TGTGCCAGCACCGGACAGGGTGGCACCGGGGAGCTGTTTTTT.

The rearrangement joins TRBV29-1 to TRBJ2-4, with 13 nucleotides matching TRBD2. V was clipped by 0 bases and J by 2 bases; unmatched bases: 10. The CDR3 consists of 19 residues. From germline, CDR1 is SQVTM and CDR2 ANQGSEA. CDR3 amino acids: CSVEERLAGGVRTKNIQYF. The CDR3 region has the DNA TGCAGCGTTGAAGAACGACTAGCGGGAGGCGTGAGGACCAAAAACATTCAGTACTTC.

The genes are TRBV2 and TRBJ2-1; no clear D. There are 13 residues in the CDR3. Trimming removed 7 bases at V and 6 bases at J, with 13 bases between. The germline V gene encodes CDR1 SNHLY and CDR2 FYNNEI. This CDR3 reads CASNLASGNEQFF. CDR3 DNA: TGTGCCAGCAACTTGGCGTCCGGCAATGAGCAGTTCTTC.

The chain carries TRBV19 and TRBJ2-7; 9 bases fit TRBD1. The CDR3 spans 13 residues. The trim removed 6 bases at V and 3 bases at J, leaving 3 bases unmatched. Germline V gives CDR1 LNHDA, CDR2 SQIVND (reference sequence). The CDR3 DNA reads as TGTGCCAGTAGCCTGGACAGGGGCTACGAGCAGTACTTC. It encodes CASSLDRGYEQYF.

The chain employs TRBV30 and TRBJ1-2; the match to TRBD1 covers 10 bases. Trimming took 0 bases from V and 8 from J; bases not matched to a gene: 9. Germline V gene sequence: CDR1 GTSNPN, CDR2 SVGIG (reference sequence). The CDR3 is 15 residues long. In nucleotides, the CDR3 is TGTGCCTGGAGTGTCCAATACGGGACAGGGGCCGGCTACACCTTC. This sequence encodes CAWSVQYGTGAGYTF.

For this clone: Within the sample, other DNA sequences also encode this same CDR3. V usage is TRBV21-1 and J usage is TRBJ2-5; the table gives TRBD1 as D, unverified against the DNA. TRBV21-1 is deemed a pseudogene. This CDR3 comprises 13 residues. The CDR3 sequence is CASRDRAIETQYF. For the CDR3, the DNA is TGTGCCAGTAGGGACAGGGCCATAGAGACCCAGTACTTC.

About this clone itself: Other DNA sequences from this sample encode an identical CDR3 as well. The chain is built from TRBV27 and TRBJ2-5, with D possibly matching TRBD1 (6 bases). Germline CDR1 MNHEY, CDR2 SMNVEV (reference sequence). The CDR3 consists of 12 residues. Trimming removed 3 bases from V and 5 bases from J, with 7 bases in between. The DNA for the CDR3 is TGTGCCAGCAGTTTGAGGGGGGAGACCCAGTACTTC. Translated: CASSLRGETQYF.

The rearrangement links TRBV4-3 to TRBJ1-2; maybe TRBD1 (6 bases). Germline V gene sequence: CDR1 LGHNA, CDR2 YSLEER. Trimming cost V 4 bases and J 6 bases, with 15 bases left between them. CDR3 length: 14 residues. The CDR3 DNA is TGCGCCAGCAGCCTCGAGGCGGGGGCCGATGGCTACACCTTC. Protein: CASSLEAGADGYTF.

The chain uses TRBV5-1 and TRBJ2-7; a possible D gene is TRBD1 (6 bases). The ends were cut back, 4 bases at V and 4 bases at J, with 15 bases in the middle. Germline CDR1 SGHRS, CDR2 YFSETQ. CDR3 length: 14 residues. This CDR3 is CASSPPGQEYEQYF. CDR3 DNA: TGCGCCAGCAGCCCTCCGGGACAAGAGTACGAGCAGTACTTC.

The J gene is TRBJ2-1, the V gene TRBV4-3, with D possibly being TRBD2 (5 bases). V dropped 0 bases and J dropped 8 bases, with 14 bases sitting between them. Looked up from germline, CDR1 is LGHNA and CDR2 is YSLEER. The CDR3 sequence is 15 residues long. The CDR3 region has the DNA TGCGCCAGCAGCCAAGAAATTCGGGCGGGCGATGAGCAGTTCTTC. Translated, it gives CASSQEIRAGDEQFF.

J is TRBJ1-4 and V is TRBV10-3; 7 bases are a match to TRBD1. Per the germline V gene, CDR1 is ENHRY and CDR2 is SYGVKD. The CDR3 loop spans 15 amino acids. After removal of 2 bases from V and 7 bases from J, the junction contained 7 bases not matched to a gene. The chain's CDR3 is CAISEIGGEGEKLFF. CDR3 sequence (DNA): TGTGCCATCAGTGAGATAGGGGGCGAGGGTGAAAAACTGTTTTTT.